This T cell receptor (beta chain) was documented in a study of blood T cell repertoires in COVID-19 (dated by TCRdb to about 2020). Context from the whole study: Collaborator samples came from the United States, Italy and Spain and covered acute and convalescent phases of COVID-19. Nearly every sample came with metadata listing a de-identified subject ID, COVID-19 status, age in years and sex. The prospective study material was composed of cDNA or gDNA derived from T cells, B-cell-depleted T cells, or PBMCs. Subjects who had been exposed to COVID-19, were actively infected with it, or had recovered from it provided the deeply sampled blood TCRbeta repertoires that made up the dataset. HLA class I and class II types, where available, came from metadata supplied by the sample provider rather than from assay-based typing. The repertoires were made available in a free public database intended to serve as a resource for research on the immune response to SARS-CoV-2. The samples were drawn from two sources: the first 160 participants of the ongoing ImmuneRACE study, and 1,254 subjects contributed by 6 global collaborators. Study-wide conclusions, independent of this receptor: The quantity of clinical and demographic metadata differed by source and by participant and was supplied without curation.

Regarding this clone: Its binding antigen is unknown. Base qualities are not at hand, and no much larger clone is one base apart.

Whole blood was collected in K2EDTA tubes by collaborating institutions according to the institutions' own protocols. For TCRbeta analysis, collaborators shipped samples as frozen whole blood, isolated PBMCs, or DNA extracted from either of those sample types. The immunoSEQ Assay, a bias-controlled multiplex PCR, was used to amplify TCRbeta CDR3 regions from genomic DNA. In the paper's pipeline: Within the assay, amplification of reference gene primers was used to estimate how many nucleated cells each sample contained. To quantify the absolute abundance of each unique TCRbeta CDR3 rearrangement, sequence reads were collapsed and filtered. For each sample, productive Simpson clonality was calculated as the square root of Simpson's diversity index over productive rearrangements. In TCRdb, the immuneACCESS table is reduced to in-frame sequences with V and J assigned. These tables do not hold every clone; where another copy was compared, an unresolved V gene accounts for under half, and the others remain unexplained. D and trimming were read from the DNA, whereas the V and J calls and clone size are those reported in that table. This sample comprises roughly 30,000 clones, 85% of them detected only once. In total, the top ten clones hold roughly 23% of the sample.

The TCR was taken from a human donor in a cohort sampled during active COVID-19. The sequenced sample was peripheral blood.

The CDR3 in this case is CASSQVSRGPGYTF. The sequenced DNA is TGTGCCAGCAGCCAAGTATCCAGGGGGCCTGGCTACACCTTC. This chain joins TRBV3-1 (or the pseudogene TRBV3-2) to TRBJ1-2, and TRBD1 matches 8 of the central bases. The germline V gene (reference sequence) provides CDR1 LGHDT and CDR2 YNNKEL. Unmatched junction bases come to 5, with V trimmed by 1 base and J by 7 bases. The CDR3 starts with the cysteine, ends with the phenylalanine, and has 14 residues. The sequence is cut down to CDR3 DNA, 42 bases in frame from base 1.